This T cell receptor (beta chain) appears in the sequencing data of a study of T cells in pancreatic ductal adenocarcinoma (dated by TCRdb to about 2017). A note on the overall study: The work assessed suppressive cells as well as CD8+ T cells infiltrating resected pancreatic ductal adenocarcinoma, measuring their numbers, locations, and properties, in order to shed light on the adaptive T-cell response that occurs naturally. The full study reports these points: Since most pancreatic cancer patients present with inoperable disease, the resected cohort was skewed toward the minority of patients who had early-stage disease. There was no significant difference in T-cell clonality between tumor and blood, where mean clonality was approximately 0.12 for tumors and 0.072 for blood. Tumor versus blood clonality comparisons may be biased because tumors are enriched in CD45RO+ effector rather than naive T cells, biasing toward lower diversity. Compared with tumor samples, blood samples had more total productive templates and roughly 8-fold more unique clonotypes.

Taken from the germline V gene, the CDR1 and CDR2 loops are SGHRS and YFSETQ. The V end gives up 0 bases and the J end 7 bases, leaving 3 bases in the junction not matched to a gene. CDR3 length: 16 amino acids, cysteine to phenylalanine. Of all the DNA, just the CDR3 is kept, 48 bases in frame from base 1. Points on this clone: The specificity of this receptor is unknown. No base qualities exist here, and no much larger clone lies one base off it.

TCR beta CDR3 regions were amplified from genomic DNA using the immunoSEQ hsTCRB kit. An Illumina HiSeq system was used for high-throughput TRB CDR3 sequencing. Per the original workflow: Sequencing reads were analyzed with the immunoSEQ software, and nonproductive sequences with premature stops or frame-shifts were excluded. Clonality of the repertoire was calculated as one minus Shannon entropy normalized by log2 of the number of unique productive sequences. TCRdb retrieved this table from immuneACCESS and kept in-frame rearrangements only. Not all clones are present; in checked studies, unresolved V genes account for under half, and no reason is known for the remainder. The DNA was the basis for D and trimming; V, J and clone size are from that table. The table for this sample lists just under 30,000 clones; about 92% of them were counted only once. Roughly 2.2% of the sample rests with the top ten.

The pancreatic ductal adenocarcinoma patients who were selected had gone through surgery without receiving any neoadjuvant therapy. Peripheral blood was collected in heparin tubes, and PBMCs were then isolated from the blood with a histopaque density gradient and cryopreserved in around 10% DMSO. Using the DNeasy Blood and Tissue Kit with Proteinase K and RNase treatment, genomic DNA was extracted from 6 or 7 PBMC and nine or ten flash-frozen tumor specimens. The chain uses TRBV5-1 and TRBJ2-1, with 14 bases matching TRBD2. This TCR was recovered from a human donor with pancreatic ductal adenocarcinoma. The specimen was PBMCs. The CDR3: CASSLVTSGRGNEQFF. At the DNA level, the sequence is TGCGCCAGCAGCTTGGTGACTAGCGGGAGGGGAAATGAGCAGTTCTTC.